The clone carrying this T cell receptor (beta chain) appeared once. CDR3 length: 12 residues. Germline CDR1 MNHNS, CDR2 SASEGT. V was trimmed by 4 bases and J by 5 bases, leaving 7 bases between them. The PCR employed 60 Vbeta primers together with 13 Jbeta primers. TCRdb keeps only in-frame clones here, not all; method: immunoSEQ multiplex PCR. This sample yields about 160,000 clones, of which 79% are seen a single time; 2.1% belongs to the top ten. This record comes from a study of cytomegalovirus exposure and HLA in healthy donors. V is TRBV6-1 and J is TRBJ2-3; D not certain. This TCR was sampled from a man aged 40-55 years in good health and CMV-seronegative. The sequenced sample was PBMCs. CDR3 in DNA: TGTGCCAGCAGTGCCCTCGGAGATACGCAGTATTTT. Its translation is CASSALGDTQYF.